This T cell receptor beta chain appears in the sequencing data of a study of regulatory T cells in long-lasting Graves disease. Overall study findings and caveats: Newly diagnosed disease favored TRBV20-1 and TRBJ2-1 over persistent disease.

As regards this clonotype: Its antigen is unknown.

Germline V CDR1 and CDR2: DFQATT, SNEGSKA (reference sequence). This CDR3 is 14 amino acids long. Trimming removed 6 bases at V and 2 bases at J, with 16 bases between. The authors built TCR beta libraries using iRepertoire HTBI primers and Arm-PCR of CDR3 regions. TCRdb itself ran the multiplex PCR reads through MiXCR, one entry per CDR3 protein. This sample yields under 700,000 distinct CDR3 sequences, of which 15% to 20% are seen a single time; around 25% belongs to the top ten. Time point in this sample: newly diagnosed GD, antithyroid drugs for less than 3 months. With RNA extracted from PBMCs as input, the TCR library was made. This sample was shared with a second study, whose subject was T cells in Graves' hyperthyroidism and ophthalmopathy. This second study notes: Hyperthyroidism in the patients, aged 18 to 65, was newly diagnosed and under 2 months in duration.

The TCR sequence derives from a middle-aged woman with Graves disease. This chain uses TRBV20-1 with TRBJ1-2; D gene ambiguous. The source was peripheral blood mononuclear cells (PBMCs), collected at new diagnosis, from a patient treated with antithyroid drugs. The CDR3 spells CSAIPQNFNYGYTF. The CDR3, as DNA: TGCAGTGCCATCCCCCAGAACTTCAACTATGGCTACACCTTC.